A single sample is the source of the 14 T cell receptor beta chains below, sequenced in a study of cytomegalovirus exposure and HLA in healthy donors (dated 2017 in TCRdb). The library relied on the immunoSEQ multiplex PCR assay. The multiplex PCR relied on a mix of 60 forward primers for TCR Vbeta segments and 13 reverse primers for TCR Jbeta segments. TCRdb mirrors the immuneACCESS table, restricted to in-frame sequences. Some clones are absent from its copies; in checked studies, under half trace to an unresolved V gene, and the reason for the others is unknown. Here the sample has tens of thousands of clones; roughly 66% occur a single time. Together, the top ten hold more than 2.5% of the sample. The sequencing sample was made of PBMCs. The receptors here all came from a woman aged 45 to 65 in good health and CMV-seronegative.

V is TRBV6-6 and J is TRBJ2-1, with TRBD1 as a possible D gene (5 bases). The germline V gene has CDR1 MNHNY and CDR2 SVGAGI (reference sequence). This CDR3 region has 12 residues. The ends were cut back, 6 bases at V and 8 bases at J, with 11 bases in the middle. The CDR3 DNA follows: TGTGCCAGCAGCCCCAGGGCAGATGAGCAGTTCTTC. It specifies CASSPRADEQFF.

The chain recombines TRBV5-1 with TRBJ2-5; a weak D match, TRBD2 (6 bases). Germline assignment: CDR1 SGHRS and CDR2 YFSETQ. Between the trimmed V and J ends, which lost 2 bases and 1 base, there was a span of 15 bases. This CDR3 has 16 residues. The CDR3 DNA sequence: TGCGCCAGCAGCTTTGGAAGTAGCGGTGTCCAAGAGACCCAGTACTTC. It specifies CASSFGSSGVQETQYF.

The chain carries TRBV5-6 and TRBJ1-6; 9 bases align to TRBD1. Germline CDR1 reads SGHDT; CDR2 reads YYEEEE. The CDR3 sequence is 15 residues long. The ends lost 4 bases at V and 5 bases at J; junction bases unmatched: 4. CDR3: CASSADRGNNSPLHF. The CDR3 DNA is TGTGCCAGCAGCGCGGACAGGGGCAATAATTCACCCCTCCACTTT.

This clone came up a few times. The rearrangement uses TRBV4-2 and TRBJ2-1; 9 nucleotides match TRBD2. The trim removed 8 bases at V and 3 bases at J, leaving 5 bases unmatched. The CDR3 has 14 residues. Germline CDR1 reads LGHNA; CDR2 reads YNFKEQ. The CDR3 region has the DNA TGTGCCAGCTGTAGCGGGAGTATCTACAATGAGCAGTTCTTC. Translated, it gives CASCSGSIYNEQFF.

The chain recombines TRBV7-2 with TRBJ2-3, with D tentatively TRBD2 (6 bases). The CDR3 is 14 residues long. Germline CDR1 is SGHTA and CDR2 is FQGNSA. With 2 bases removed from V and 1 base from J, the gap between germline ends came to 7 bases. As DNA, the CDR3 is TGTGCCAGCAGCTTATCGGGGGGCACAGATACGCAGTATTTT. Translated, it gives CASSLSGGTDTQYF.

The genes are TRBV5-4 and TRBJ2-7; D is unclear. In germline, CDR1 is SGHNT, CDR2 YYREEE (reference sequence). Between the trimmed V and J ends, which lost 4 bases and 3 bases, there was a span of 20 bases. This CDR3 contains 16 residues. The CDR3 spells CASSPGKTTGDYEQYF. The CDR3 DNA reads TGTGCCAGCAGCCCCGGAAAAACGACTGGAGACTACGAGCAGTACTTC.

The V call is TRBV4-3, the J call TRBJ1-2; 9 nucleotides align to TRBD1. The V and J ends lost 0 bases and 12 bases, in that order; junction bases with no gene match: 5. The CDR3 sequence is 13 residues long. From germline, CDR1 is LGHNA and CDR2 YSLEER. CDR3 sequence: CASSQDPGQGNTF. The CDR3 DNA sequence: TGCGCCAGCAGCCAAGACCCGGGACAGGGTAACACCTTC.

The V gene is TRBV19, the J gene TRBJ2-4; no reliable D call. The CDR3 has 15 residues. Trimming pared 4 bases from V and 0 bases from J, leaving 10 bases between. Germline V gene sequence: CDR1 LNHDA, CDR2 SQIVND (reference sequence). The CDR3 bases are TGTGCCAGTAGTAGTGGAGAGTTAGCCAAAAACATTCAGTACTTC. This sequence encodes CASSSGELAKNIQYF.

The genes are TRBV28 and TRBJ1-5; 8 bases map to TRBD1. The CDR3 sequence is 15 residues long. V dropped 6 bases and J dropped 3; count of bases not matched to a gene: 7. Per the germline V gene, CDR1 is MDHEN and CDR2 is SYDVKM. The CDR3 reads CASSPWTGNNQPQHF. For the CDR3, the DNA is TGTGCCAGCAGCCCCTGGACAGGGAACAATCAGCCCCAGCATTTT.

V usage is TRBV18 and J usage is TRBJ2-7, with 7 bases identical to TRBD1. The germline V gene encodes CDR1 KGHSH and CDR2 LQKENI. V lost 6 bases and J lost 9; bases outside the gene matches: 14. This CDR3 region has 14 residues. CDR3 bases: TGTGCCAGCTCCCAGGGACAGACACACGCGTCGCAGTACTTC. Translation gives CASSQGQTHASQYF. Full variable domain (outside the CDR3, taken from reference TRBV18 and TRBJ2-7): NAGVMQNPRHLVRRRGQEARLRCSPMKGHSHVYWYRQLPEEGLKFMVYLQKENIIDESGMPKERFSAEFPKEGPSILRIQQVVRGDSAAYFCASSQGQTHASQYFGPGTRLTVT.

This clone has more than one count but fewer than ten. Here the CDR3 DNA reads TGTGCCAGCAGTTCGTCGGGCTATGGCTACACCTTC. It codes for CASSSSGYGYTF. The rearrangement joins TRBV27 to TRBJ1-2; D is undetermined. Germline assignment: CDR1 MNHEY and CDR2 SMNVEV (reference sequence). This CDR3 is 12 amino acids long. Between the trimmed V and J ends, which lost 4 bases and 4 bases, there was a span of 7 bases.

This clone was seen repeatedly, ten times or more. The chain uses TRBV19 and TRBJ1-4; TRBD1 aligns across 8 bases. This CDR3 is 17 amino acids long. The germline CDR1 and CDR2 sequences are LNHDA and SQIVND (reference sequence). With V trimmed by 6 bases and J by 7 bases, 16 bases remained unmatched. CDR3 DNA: TGTGCCAGTAGCAAAAAAATAGGTGGACAGGGTGCTGAAAAACTGTTTTTT. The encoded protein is CASSKKIGGQGAEKLFF.

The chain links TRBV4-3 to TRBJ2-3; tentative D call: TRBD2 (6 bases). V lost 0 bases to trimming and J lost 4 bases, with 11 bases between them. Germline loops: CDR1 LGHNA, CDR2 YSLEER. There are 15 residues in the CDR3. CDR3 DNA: TGCGCCAGCAGCCAAGATTCGGCTAGCGCAGATACGCAGTATTTT. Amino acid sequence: CASSQDSASADTQYF.

CDR3 nucleotide sequence: TGCGCCAGCAGCCACGAAGGGGCTGTATCCGAGCAGTACTTC. It is translated as CASSHEGAVSEQYF. V gene TRBV4-1 combines with J gene TRBJ2-7, with D perhaps TRBD1 (5 bases). CDR1 is MGHRA, CDR2 YSYEKL, per germline. The CDR3 totals 14 residues. The V end was cut by 3 bases, the J end by 6 bases, with 15 bases between.